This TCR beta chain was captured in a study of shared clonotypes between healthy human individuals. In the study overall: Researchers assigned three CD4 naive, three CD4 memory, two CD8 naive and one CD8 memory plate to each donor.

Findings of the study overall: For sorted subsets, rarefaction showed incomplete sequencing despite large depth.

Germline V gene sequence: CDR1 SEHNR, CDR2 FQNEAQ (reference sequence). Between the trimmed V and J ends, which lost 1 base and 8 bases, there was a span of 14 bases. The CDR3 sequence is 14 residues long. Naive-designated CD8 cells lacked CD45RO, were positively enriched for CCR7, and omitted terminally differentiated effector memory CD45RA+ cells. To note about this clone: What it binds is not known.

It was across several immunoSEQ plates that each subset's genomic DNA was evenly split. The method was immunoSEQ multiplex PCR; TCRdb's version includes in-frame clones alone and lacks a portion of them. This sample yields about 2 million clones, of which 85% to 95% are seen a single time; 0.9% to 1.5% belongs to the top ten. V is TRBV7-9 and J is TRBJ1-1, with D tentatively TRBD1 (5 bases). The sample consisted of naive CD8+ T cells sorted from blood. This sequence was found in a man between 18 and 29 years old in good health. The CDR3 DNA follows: TGTGCCAGCAGCTTAGGTTACGGACAAGTGGAAGCTTTCTTT. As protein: CASSLGYGQVEAFF. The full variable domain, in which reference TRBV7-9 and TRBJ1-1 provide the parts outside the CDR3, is DTGVSQNPRHKITKRGQNVTFRCDPISEHNRLYWYRQTLGQGPEFLTYFQNEAQLEKSRLLSDRFSAERPKGSFSTLEIQRTEQGDSAMYLCASSLGYGQVEAFFGQGTRLTVV.